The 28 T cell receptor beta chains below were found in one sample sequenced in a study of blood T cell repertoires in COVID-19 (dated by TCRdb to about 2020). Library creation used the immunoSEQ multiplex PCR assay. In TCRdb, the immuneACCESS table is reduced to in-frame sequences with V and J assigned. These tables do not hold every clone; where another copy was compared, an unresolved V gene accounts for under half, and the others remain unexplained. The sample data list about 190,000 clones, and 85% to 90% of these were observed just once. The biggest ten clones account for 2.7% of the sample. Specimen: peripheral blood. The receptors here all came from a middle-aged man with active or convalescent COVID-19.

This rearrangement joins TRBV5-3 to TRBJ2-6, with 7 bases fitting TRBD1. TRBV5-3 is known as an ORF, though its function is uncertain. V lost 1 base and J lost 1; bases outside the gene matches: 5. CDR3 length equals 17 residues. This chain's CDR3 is CARSLRHRGSGANVLTF. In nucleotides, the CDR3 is TGTGCCAGAAGCTTGAGACACAGGGGATCTGGGGCCAACGTCCTGACTTTC.

The CDR3 loop reads CSLSLGQHNTEAFF. In nucleotides, the CDR3 is TGCAGCCTCAGTCTTGGACAGCATAACACTGAAGCTTTCTTT. V and J are TRBV29-1 and TRBJ1-1; possible D gene TRBD1, 6 bases. Germline CDR1 SQVTM, CDR2 ANQGSEA. The V end was cut by 8 bases, the J end by 2 bases, with 18 bases between. The CDR3 loop spans 14 amino acids. Drawing the rest from reference TRBV29-1 and TRBJ1-1, the complete variable domain is SAVISQKPSRDICQRGTSLTIQCQVDSQVTMMFWYRQQPGQSLTLIATANQGSEATYESGFVIDKFPISRPNLTFSTLTVSNMSPEDSSIYLCSLSLGQHNTEAFFGQGTRLTVV.

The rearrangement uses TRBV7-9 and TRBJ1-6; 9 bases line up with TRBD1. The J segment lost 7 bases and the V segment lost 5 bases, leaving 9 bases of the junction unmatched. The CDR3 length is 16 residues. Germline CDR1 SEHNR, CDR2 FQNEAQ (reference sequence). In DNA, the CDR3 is TGTGCCAGCAGCATTACAAGGACAGGGGAGAATTCACCCCTCCACTTT. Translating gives CASSITRTGENSPLHF.

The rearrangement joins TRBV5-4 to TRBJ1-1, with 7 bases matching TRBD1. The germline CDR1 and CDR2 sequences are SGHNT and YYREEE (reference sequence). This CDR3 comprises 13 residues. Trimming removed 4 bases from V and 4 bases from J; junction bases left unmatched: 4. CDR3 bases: TGTGCCAGCAGCGAGGCAGGGGGCACTGAAGCTTTCTTT. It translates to CASSEAGGTEAFF.

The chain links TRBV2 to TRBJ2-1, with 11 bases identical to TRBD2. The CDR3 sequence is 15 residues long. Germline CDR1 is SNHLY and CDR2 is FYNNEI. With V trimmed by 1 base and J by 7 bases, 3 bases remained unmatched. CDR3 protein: CASSEGLAGGNEQFF. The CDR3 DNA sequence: TGTGCCAGCAGTGAAGGGCTAGCGGGGGGAAATGAGCAGTTCTTC.

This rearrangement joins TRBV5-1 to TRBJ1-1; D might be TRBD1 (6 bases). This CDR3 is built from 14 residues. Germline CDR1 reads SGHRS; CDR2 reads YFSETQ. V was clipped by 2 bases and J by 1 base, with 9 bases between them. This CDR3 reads CASSFRTENTEAFF. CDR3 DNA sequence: TGCGCCAGCAGCTTTCGGACAGAGAACACTGAAGCTTTCTTT.

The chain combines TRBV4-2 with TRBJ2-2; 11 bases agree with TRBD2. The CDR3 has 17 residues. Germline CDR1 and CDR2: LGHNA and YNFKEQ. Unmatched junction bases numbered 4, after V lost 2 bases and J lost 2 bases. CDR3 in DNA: TGTGCCAGCAGCCAATACACTAGCGGGGGTAACACCGGGGAGCTGTTTTTT. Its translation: CASSQYTSGGNTGELFF.

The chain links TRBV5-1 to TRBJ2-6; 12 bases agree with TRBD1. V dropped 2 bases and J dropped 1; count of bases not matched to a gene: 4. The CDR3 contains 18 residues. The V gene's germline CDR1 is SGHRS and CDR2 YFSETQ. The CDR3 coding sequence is TGCGCCAGCAGCTTAGGGACAGGGGGCTCTTCTGGGGCCAACGTCCTGACTTTC. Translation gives CASSLGTGGSSGANVLTF. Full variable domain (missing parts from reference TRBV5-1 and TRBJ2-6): KAGVTQTPRYLIKTRGQQVTLSCSPISGHRSVSWYQQTPGQGLQFLFEYFSETQRNKGNFPGRFSGRQFSNSRSEMNVSTLELGDSALYLCASSLGTGGSSGANVLTFGAGSRLTVL.

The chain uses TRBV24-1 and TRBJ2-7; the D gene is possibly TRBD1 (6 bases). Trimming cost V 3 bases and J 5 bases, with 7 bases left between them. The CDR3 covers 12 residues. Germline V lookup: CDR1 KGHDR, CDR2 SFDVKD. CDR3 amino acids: CATSDAGDEQYF. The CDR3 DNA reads TGTGCCACCAGTGATGCAGGGGACGAGCAGTACTTC.

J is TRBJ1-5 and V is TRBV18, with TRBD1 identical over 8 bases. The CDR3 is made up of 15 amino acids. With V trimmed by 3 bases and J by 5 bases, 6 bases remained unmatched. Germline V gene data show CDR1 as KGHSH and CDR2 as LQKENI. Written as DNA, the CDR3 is TGTGCCAGCTCACCTTACAGGGGGGGAGATCAGCCCCAGCATTTT. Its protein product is CASSPYRGGDQPQHF.

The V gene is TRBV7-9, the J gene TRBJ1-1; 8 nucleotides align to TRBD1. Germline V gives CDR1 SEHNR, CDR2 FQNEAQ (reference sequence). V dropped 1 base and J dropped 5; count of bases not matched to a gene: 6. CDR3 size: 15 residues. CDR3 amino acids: CASSLGGQGWTEAFF. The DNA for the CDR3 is TGTGCCAGCAGCTTAGGAGGACAGGGCTGGACTGAAGCTTTCTTT.

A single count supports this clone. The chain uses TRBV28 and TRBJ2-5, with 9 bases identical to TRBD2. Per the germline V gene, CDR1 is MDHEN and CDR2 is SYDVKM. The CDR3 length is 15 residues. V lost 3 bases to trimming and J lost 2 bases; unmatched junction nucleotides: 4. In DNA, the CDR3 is TGTGCCAGCAGTTTCGCGGGGGGGGAGCAAGAGACCCAGTACTTC. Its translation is CASSFAGGEQETQYF. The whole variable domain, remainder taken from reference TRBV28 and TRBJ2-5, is DVKVTQSSRYLVKRTGEKVFLECVQDMDHENMFWYRQDPGLGLRLIYFSYDVKMKEKGDIPEGYSVSREKKERFSLILESASTNQTSMYLCASSFAGGEQETQYFGPGTRLLVL.

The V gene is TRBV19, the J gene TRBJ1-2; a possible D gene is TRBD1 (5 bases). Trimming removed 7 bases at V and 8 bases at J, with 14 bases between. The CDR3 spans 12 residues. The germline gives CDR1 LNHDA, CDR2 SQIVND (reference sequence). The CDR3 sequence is CASTSPGNGYTF. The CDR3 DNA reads TGTGCCAGTACCTCTCCAGGGAACGGCTACACCTTC.

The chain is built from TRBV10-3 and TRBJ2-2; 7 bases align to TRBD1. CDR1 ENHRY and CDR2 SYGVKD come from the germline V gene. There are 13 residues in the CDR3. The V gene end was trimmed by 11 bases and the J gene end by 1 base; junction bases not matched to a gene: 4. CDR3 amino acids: CAAGQENTGELFF. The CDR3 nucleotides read TGTGCCGCCGGACAGGAGAACACCGGGGAGCTGTTTTTT.

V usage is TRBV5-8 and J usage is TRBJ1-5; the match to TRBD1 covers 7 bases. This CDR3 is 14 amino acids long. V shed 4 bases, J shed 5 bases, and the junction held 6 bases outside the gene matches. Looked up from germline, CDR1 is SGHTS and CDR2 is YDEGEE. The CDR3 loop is CASSLRTGDQPQHF. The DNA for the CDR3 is TGTGCCAGCAGCCTGCGCACAGGGGATCAGCCCCAGCATTTT. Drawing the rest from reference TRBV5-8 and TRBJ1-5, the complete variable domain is EAGVTQSPTHLIKTRGQQATLRCSPISGHTSVYWYQQALGLGLQFLLWYDEGEERNRGNFPPRFSGRQFPNYSSELNVNALELEDSALYLCASSLRTGDQPQHFGDGTRLSIL.

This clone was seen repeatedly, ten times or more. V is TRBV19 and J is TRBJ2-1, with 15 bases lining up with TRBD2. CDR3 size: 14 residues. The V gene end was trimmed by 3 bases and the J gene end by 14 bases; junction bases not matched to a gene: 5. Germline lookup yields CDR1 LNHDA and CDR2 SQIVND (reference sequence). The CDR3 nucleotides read TGTGCCAGTAGTATGGGACTAGCGGGGGGAATTGAGTTCTTC. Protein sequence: CASSMGLAGGIEFF.

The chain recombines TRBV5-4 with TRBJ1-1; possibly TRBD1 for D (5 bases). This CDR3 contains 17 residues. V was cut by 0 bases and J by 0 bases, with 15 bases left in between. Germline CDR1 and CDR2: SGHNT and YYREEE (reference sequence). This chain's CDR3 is CASSLEQAATMNTEAFF. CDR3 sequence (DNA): TGTGCCAGCAGCTTGGAACAGGCGGCGACCATGAACACTGAAGCTTTCTTT.

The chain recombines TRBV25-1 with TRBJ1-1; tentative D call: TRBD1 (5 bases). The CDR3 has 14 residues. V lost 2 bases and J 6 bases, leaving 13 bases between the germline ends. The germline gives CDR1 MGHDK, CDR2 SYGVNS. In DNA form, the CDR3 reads TGTGCCAGCAGTGAAGTGGGGCGCAGGGCTGAAGCTTTCTTT. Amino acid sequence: CASSEVGRRAEAFF.

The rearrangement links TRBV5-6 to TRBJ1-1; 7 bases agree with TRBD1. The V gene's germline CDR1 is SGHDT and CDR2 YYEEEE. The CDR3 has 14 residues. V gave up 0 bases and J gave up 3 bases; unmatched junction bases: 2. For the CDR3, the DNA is TGTGCCAGCAGCTTGGGCAGGGGGGACACTGAAGCTTTCTTT. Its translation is CASSLGRGDTEAFF.

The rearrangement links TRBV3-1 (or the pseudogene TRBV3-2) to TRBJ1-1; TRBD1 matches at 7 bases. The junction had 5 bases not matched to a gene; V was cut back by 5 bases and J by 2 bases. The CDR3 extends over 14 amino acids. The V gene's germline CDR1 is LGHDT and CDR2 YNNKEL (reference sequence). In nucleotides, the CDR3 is TGTGCCAGCAGCGACAGGGACTCCAACACTGAAGCTTTCTTT. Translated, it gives CASSDRDSNTEAFF.

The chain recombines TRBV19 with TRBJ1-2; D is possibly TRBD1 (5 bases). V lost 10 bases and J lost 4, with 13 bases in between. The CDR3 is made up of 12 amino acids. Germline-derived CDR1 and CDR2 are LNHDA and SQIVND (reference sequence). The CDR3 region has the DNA TGTGCCACTACAGGAGTTCCCTATGGCTACACCTTC. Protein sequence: CATTGVPYGYTF.

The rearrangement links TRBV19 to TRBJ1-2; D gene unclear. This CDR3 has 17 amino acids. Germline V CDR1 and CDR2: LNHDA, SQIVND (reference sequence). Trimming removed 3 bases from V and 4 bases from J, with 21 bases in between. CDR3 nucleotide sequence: TGTGCCAGTAGTATGCGTTGGCAGGAGGGTACGGCCTATGGCTACACCTTC. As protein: CASSMRWQEGTAYGYTF.

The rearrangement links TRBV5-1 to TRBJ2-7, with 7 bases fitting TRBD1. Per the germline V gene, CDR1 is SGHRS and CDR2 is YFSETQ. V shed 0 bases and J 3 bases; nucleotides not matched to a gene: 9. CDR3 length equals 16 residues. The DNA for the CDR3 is TGCGCCAGCAGCTTGGCAACCGGGACAGAAAGCTACGAGCAGTACTTC. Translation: CASSLATGTESYEQYF.

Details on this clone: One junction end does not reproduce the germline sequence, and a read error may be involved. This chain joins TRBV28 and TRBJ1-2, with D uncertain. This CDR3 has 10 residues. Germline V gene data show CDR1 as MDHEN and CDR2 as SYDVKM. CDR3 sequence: CARKCREYAF. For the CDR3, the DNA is TGTGCCAGAAAATGTAGGGAGTATGCCTTC.

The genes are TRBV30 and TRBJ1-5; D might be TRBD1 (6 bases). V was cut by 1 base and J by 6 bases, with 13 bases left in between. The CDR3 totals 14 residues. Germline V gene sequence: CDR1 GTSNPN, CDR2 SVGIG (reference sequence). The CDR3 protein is CAWSATGFVQPQHF. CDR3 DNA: TGTGCCTGGAGTGCCACAGGGTTTGTTCAGCCCCAGCATTTT.

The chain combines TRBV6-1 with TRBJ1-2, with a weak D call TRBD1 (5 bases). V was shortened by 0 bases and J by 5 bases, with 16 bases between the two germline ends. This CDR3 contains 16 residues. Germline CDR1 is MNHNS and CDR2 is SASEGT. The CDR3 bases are TGTGCCAGCAGTGAAGCCGGGGGAGAACCAAGATATGGCTACACCTTC. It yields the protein CASSEAGGEPRYGYTF.

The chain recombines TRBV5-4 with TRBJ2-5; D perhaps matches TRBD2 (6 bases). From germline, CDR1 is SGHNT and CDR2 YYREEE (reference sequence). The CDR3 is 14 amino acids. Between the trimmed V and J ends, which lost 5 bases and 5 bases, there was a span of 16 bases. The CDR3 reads CASRPQGGEETQYF. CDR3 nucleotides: TGTGCCAGCAGACCCCAGGGCGGGGAGGAGACCCAGTACTTC.

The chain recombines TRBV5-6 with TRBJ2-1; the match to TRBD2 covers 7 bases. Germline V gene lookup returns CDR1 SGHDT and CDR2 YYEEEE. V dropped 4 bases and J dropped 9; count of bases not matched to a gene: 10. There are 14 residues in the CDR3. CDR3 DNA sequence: TGTGCCAGCAGCGGGGTACGGGGGGACTCTGAGCAGTTCTTC. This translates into CASSGVRGDSEQFF.